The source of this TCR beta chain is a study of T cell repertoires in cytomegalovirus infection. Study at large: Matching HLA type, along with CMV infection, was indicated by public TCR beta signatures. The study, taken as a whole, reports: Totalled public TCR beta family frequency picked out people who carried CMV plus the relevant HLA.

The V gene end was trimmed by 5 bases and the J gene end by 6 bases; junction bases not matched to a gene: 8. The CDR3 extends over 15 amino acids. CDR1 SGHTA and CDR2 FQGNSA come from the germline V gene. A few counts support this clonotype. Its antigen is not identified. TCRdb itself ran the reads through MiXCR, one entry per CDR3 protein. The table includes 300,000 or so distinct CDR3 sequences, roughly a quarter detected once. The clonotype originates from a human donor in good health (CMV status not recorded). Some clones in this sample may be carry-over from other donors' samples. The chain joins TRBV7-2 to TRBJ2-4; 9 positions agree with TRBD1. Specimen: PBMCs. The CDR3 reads CASSPRTGVGNIQYF. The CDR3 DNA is TGTGCCAGCAGCCCCAGGACAGGGGTAGGAAACATTCAGTACTTC.